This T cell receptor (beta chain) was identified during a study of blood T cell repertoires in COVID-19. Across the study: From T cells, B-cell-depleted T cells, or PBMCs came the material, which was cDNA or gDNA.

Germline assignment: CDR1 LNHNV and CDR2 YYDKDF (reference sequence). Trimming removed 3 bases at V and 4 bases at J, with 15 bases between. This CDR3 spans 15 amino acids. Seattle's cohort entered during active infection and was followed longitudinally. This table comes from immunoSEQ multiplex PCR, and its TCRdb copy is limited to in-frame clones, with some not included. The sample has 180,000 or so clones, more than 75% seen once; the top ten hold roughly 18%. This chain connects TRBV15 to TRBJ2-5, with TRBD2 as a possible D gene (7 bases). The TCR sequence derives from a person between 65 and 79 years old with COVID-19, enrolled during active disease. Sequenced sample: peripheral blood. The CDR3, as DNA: TGTGCCACCAGCAGGGGAGGGGGAGAGAGAGAGACCCAGTACTTC. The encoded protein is CATSRGGGERETQYF.